The present T cell receptor (beta chain) was sequenced within a study of identical twins. This clonotype was seen a handful of times. Its antigen remains unidentified. Germline V lookup: CDR1 DFQATT, CDR2 SNEGSKA (reference sequence). Trimming took 0 bases from V and 1 from J; bases not matched to a gene: 5. The CDR3 sequence is 15 residues long. TCRdb called the 5' RACE reads again in MiXCR, with one record for every CDR3 protein. The sample lists 250,000 or so distinct CDR3 sequences, approximately 7.3% occurring once. Overall study findings and caveats: Models came in too low on out-of-frame TCR alpha sharing in monozygotic twins.

This same sample was also taken into another study, of yellow fever vaccine responses in identical twins. From that paper: Vaccine T cell responses of twins reportedly seemed partly convergent and partly personalized.

Sequencing was done on a sample of CD8+ T cells sorted from blood. The chain carries TRBV20-1 and TRBJ1-1; 7 bases line up with TRBD1. This receptor was obtained from a woman aged 18-30 years in good health. The CDR3 loop reads CSARDLGTANTEAFF. DNA of the CDR3: TGCAGTGCTAGAGACCTAGGGACAGCGAACACTGAAGCTTTCTTT.